The rows below give T cell receptor beta chains drawn from one sample of a study of post-analysis software for immune sequencing data. TCRdb recomputed calls from the PCR reads with MiXCR, one row per CDR3 protein. The sample records roughly 650,000 distinct CDR3 sequences, approximately 59% being singletons. Sample: blood. Receptors were obtained from a girl aged 2-10 years with multiple sclerosis. Both conserved end residues are part of each CDR3. The D gene is left open where the match is weak. The size field is filled for only some rows; it gives once, few, many or a size class.

d_gene	abundance	v_gene	j_gene	CDR3aa	CDR3nt
NA	NA	TRBV3-1	TRBJ1-2	CASSQVGPNYGYTF	TGTGCCAGCAGCCAAGTAGGCCCTAACTATGGCTACACCTTC
NA	NA	TRBV3-1	TRBJ2-1	CASSQVEGIEQFF	TGTGCCAGCAGCCAAGTTGAAGGGATCGAACAGTTCTTC
NA	few	TRBV7-8	TRBJ2-1	CASSWARDEQFF	TGTGCCAGCAGTTGGGCCCGGGATGAGCAGTTCTTC
NA	NA	TRBV29-1	TRBJ1-1	CSVEDAGGKAFF	TGCAGCGTTGAAGATGCCGGGGGAAAAGCTTTCTTT
NA	few	TRBV7-2	TRBJ2-3	CASSPRSSTDTQYF	TGTGCCAGCAGCCCGCGGTCCAGCACAGATACGCAGTATTTT
TRBD1	NA	TRBV5-4	TRBJ1-2	CASSPTVDRDYGYTF	TGTGCCAGCAGCCCTACCGTCGACAGGGACTATGGCTACACCTTC
NA	NA	TRBV9	TRBJ2-7	CASSVGRERYEQYF	TGTGCCAGCAGCGTAGGCAGGGAAAGGTACGAGCAGTACTTC
TRBD1	NA	TRBV7-9	TRBJ2-1	CASSSGQGTFNEQFF	TGTGCCAGCAGCTCTGGACAGGGGACCTTCAATGAGCAGTTCTTC
TRBD1	NA	TRBV18	TRBJ1-1	CASSPRGTVGEAFF	TGTGCCAGCTCACCACGAGGGACAGTGGGCGAAGCTTTCTTT
NA	NA	TRBV7-9	TRBJ2-3	CASSLDRRAYTDTQYF	TGTGCCAGCAGCTTAGATCGGAGGGCTTACACAGATACGCAGTATTTT
TRBD2	NA	TRBV6-5	TRBJ2-7	CASSSLGLAPVYEQYF	TGTGCCAGCAGTTCCCTGGGACTAGCGCCAGTCTACGAGCAGTACTTC
TRBD1	NA	TRBV7-9	TRBJ2-7	CASSCPAGQGVEEQYF	TGTGCCAGCAGCTGCCCCGCCGGACAGGGTGTAGAAGAGCAGTACTTC
TRBD1	NA	TRBV2	TRBJ1-6	CASSFQGASYNSPLHF	TGTGCCAGCAGTTTTCAGGGGGCCTCCTATAATTCACCCCTCCACTTT
NA	NA	TRBV20-1	TRBJ2-7	CSAGQGHPYEQYF	TGCAGTGCTGGCCAGGGCCACCCTTACGAGCAGTACTTC
NA	NA	TRBV12-3/TRBV12-4	TRBJ2-1	CASTSSNEQFF	TGTGCCAGCACCTCTTCCAATGAGCAGTTCTTC
NA	NA	TRBV9	TRBJ2-6	CASSVVKAPGSGANVLTF	TGTGCCAGCAGCGTAGTGAAGGCTCCTGGCTCTGGGGCCAACGTCCTGACTTTC
NA	NA	TRBV4-1	TRBJ2-4	CASSQEAENIQYF	TGCGCCAGCAGCCAAGAGGCAGAAAACATTCAGTACTTC
NA	NA	TRBV12-3/TRBV12-4	TRBJ2-4	CASSLGGRDIQYF	TGTGCCAGCAGTTTAGGTGGCCGGGACATTCAGTACTTC
NA	few	TRBV15	TRBJ2-5	CATSRRQQETQYF	TGTGCCACCAGCAGACGGCAACAAGAGACCCAGTACTTC
NA	NA	TRBV7-2	TRBJ1-1	CASSLVGVTSGDEAFF	TGTGCCAGCAGCTTAGTGGGGGTGACAAGTGGGGATGAAGCTTTCTTT
TRBD2	NA	TRBV7-3	TRBJ2-3	CASSPGTSLGDTQYF	TGTGCCAGCAGCCCCGGGACTAGCTTAGGGGATACGCAGTATTTT
NA	NA	TRBV18	TRBJ2-5	CASSPPTGRQGTQYF	TGTGCCAGCTCACCACCGACAGGGAGGCAAGGGACCCAGTACTTC
NA	NA	TRBV5-5	TRBJ2-1	CASSLGQFYNEQFF	TGTGCCAGCAGCTTGGGACAGTTTTACAATGAGCAGTTCTTC
NA	NA	TRBV20-1	TRBJ2-7	CSARVETSYEQYF	TGCAGTGCTAGAGTTGAGACCTCCTACGAGCAGTACTTC
NA	NA	TRBV11-2	TRBJ2-5	CASSVGAQETQYF	TGTGCCAGCAGCGTGGGGGCCCAAGAGACCCAGTACTTC
NA	few	TRBV7-2	TRBJ1-2	CASSLFPKTNYGYTF	TGTGCCAGCAGCTTATTTCCGAAAACTAACTATGGCTACACCTTC
NA	NA	TRBV5-1	TRBJ2-5	CASRKGFQETQYF	TGCGCCAGCAGGAAGGGGTTCCAAGAGACCCAGTACTTC
NA	few	TRBV12-3/TRBV12-4	TRBJ1-5	CASSGVGNQPQHF	TGTGCCAGCAGTGGGGTGGGCAATCAGCCCCAGCATTTT
TRBD2	few	TRBV2	TRBJ2-1	CASSEASGYNEQFF	TGTGCCAGCAGTGAGGCTAGCGGTTACAATGAGCAGTTCTTC
NA	NA	TRBV25-1	TRBJ2-7	CATRLGSSYEQYF	TGTGCCACCCGGCTAGGGTCGTCCTACGAGCAGTACTTC
NA	NA	TRBV20-1	TRBJ2-3	CSAKDTDTQYF	TGCAGTGCTAAGGACACAGATACGCAGTATTTT
TRBD2	NA	TRBV11-1	TRBJ2-3	CASRTTSVIEDTQYF	TGTGCCAGCAGGACGACTAGCGTAATCGAAGATACGCAGTATTTT
NA	NA	TRBV3-1	TRBJ2-1	CASSQGSLDSPYEQFF	TGTGCCAGCAGCCAAGGGAGCTTGGACAGCCCATATGAGCAGTTCTTC
NA	NA	TRBV7-2	TRBJ2-3	CAGSLRRTDTQYF	TGTGCCGGCAGCTTAAGACGGACAGATACGCAGTATTTT
TRBD2	NA	TRBV6-1	TRBJ2-1	CASSLSSGTSGGPYNEQFF	TGTGCCAGCAGTCTATCCTCCGGGACTAGCGGGGGACCCTACAATGAGCAGTTCTTC
TRBD1	NA	TRBV5-1	TRBJ2-7	CASSSRPGTGAYEQYF	TGCGCCAGCAGCTCTCGGCCCGGGACAGGGGCCTACGAGCAGTACTTC
NA	NA	TRBV12-3/TRBV12-4	TRBJ2-3	CASSQRPRSGTDTQYF	TGTGCCAGCAGCCAGAGGCCTAGGAGCGGCACAGATACGCAGTATTTT